These 18 T cell receptor beta chains originate from one sample sequenced in a study of CD8 T cells in Susac syndrome. An amount of RNA that ranged from roughly 0.45 to 1 ug was reverse transcribed with random hexamers. TCRdb reprocessed the immunoSEQ multiplex PCR reads via MiXCR and lists one record per CDR3 protein. The data contain about 180,000 distinct CDR3 sequences, approximately 96% of them singletons. The material sequenced was CD4+ T cells from PBMCs. These receptor sequences come from a human donor with multiple sclerosis.

The chain recombines TRBV5-6 with TRBJ2-3; possibly TRBD1 or TRBD2 for D (6 bases each). Germline CDR1 SGHDT, CDR2 YYEEEE. This CDR3 has 14 residues. V was pared by 3 bases and J by 7 bases, with 15 bases between. CDR3 residues: CASSSLTRGNTQYF. The CDR3 DNA reads TGTGCCAGCAGCTCCTTGACTAGGGGGAATACGCAGTATTTT. The full variable domain, its missing parts supplied by reference TRBV5-6 and TRBJ2-3, is DAGVTQSPTHLIKTRGQQVTLRCSPKSGHDTVSWYQQALGQGPQFIFQYYEEEERQRGNFPDRFSGHQFPNYSSELNVNALLLGDSALYLCASSSLTRGNTQYFGPGTRLTVL.

This clonotype was recorded a few times. The CDR3 region is CASSEQGLLDEAFF. The CDR3 region has the DNA TGTGCCAGCAGCGAACAGGGTCTCCTTGATGAAGCTTTCTTT. The chain employs TRBV9 and TRBJ1-1; D might be TRBD1 (6 bases). Between the trimmed V and J ends, which lost 3 bases and 7 bases, there was a span of 16 bases. This CDR3 spans 14 amino acids. Germline CDR1 SGDLS, CDR2 YYNGEE.

The chain joins TRBV5-6 to TRBJ1-1; no reliable D call. Looked up from germline, CDR1 is SGHDT and CDR2 is YYEEEE. The CDR3 contains 15 residues. Trimming removed 4 bases at V and 5 bases at J, with 18 bases between. Here the CDR3 reads CASSGRRAFETEAFF. The CDR3 nucleotides read TGTGCCAGCAGCGGACGGCGGGCCTTCGAGACTGAAGCTTTCTTT.

The rearrangement joins TRBV5-6 to TRBJ2-1; D may be TRBD1 (6 bases). In germline, CDR1 is SGHDT, CDR2 YYEEEE. The CDR3 is made up of 16 amino acids. Trimming shortened V by 1 base and J by 9 bases, and 20 bases separated the two germline ends. This CDR3 reads CASSLPGHRAGLEQFF. For the CDR3, the DNA is TGTGCCAGCAGCTTGCCGGGACATCGGGCTGGCCTTGAGCAGTTCTTC.

The genes are TRBV6-1 and TRBJ2-7, with D possibly TRBD1 on 6 matching bases. The CDR3 contains 12 residues. The germline V and J ends were trimmed by 6 bases and 2 bases, with 8 bases remaining between them. Per germline, CDR1 MNHNS and CDR2 SASEGT. The CDR3 here is CASSEGAYEQYF. Written as DNA, the CDR3 is TGTGCCAGCAGCGAGGGGGCCTACGAGCAGTACTTC.

The chain is built from TRBV7-3 and TRBJ1-1; D possibly corresponds to TRBD1 (6 bases). Trimming stripped 5 bases from V and 7 bases from J, with 17 bases between. This CDR3 spans 14 amino acids. Germline V gene lookup returns CDR1 SGHTA and CDR2 FQGTGA. CDR3 coding DNA: TGTGCCAGCAGCCCCACAGCCGACAGGATTGAAGCTTTCTTT. This gives the protein CASSPTADRIEAFF.

The V gene is TRBV18, the J gene TRBJ2-7; unclear D gene. Germline V gene lookup returns CDR1 KGHSH and CDR2 LQKENI. V gave up 5 bases and J gave up 7 bases, with 15 bases separating them. The CDR3 length is 13 residues. Here the CDR3 DNA reads TGTGCCAGCTCAGCCTCAGAGATTCAGGAGCAGTACTTC. This sequence encodes CASSASEIQEQYF.

For the CDR3, the DNA is TGTGCCAGCAGCCAATTCTTAGGATTCTACAATGAGCAGTTCTTC. Protein: CASSQFLGFYNEQFF. This sequence joins TRBV3-1 and TRBJ2-1; no clear D. The CDR3 spans 15 residues. The germline CDR1 and CDR2 sequences are LGHDT and YNNKEL (reference sequence). Trimming stripped 2 bases from V and 3 bases from J, with 11 bases between.

The rearrangement uses TRBV7-2 and TRBJ2-5; D may correspond to TRBD1 or TRBD2 (5 bases each). The CDR3 consists of 14 residues. Trimming left V 3 bases short and J 2 bases short, with 10 bases between. Germline CDR1 is SGHTA and CDR2 is FQGNSA. The CDR3: CASSFPGRQETQYF. The CDR3 region has the DNA TGTGCCAGCAGCTTTCCGGGACGACAAGAGACCCAGTACTTC.

This clonotype has more than one count but fewer than ten. The J gene is TRBJ2-3, the V gene TRBV3-1, with TRBD2 as a possible D gene (5 bases). V lost 4 bases, J lost 0 bases, and 8 bases lay in between. CDR3 size: 14 residues. Germline values: CDR1 LGHDT, CDR2 YNNKEL (reference sequence). CDR3: CASSPRGSTDTQYF. The CDR3 DNA reads as TGTGCCAGCAGCCCTCGGGGAAGCACAGATACGCAGTATTTT.

This chain links TRBV11-1 with TRBJ2-5; 8 bases align to TRBD2. V trimming: 3 bases; J trimming: 5 bases; junction bases outside the gene matches: 2. CDR3 length: 13 residues. Germline-derived CDR1 and CDR2 are SGHAT and FQDESV (reference sequence). In nucleotides, the CDR3 is TGTGCCAGCAGCTTCGGGGGGGCGGAGACCCAGTACTTC. The encoded protein is CASSFGGAETQYF.

The CDR3 protein is CAWNGYTF. CDR3 nucleotides: TGTGCCTGGAATGGCTACACCTTC. V usage is TRBV30 and J usage is TRBJ1-2; D is undetermined. This CDR3 has 8 residues. The germline CDR1 and CDR2 sequences are GTSNPN and SVGIG (reference sequence). The V end lost 4 bases, the J end lost 6 bases, and 0 bases lay between the germline ends.

The rearrangement uses TRBV19 and TRBJ2-1; D unresolved. The CDR3 sequence is 15 residues long. The germline V gene encodes CDR1 LNHDA and CDR2 SQIVND (reference sequence). Trimming left V 6 bases short and J 1 base short, with 13 bases between. CDR3 DNA sequence: TGTGCCAGTAGCACGACACTAACTTCCTACAATGAGCAGTTCTTC. The encoded protein is CASSTTLTSYNEQFF. The entire variable domain, with the rest obtained from reference TRBV19 and TRBJ2-1, is as follows: DGGITQSPKYLFRKEGQNVTLSCEQNLNHDAMYWYRQDPGQGLRLIYYSQIVNDFQKGDIAEGYSVSREKKESFPLTVTSAQKNPTAFYLCASSTTLTSYNEQFFGPGTRLTVL.

This chain joins TRBV20-1 and TRBJ2-3, with 8 positions matching TRBD1. This CDR3 contains 15 residues. J gave up 1 base and V 3 bases, and 6 bases lay outside the gene matches. The germline V gene encodes CDR1 DFQATT and CDR2 SNEGSKA (reference sequence). The CDR3 nucleotides are TGCAGTGCTAGCAGCCCGGGACAGGGCACAGATACGCAGTATTTT. It translates to CSASSPGQGTDTQYF.

The DNA for the CDR3 is TGCAGTGCTGACCGTGGAGCGGGACAATCCTACGAGCAGTACTTC. Amino acid sequence: CSADRGAGQSYEQYF. The chain joins TRBV20-1 to TRBJ2-7, with TRBD2 as a possible D gene (7 bases). Germline CDR1 and CDR2: DFQATT and SNEGSKA (reference sequence). Trimming pared 5 bases from V and 1 base from J, leaving 18 bases between. The CDR3 extends over 15 amino acids.

This clonotype occurred once. The CDR3: CASSQARPSGANVLTF. The CDR3 DNA reads as TGTGCCAGCAGCCAAGCACGGCCCTCTGGGGCCAACGTCCTGACTTTC. This rearrangement joins TRBV3-1 to TRBJ2-6; no reliable D call. The germline V gene has CDR1 LGHDT and CDR2 YNNKEL (reference sequence). V lost 1 base to trimming and J lost 0 bases, with 7 bases between them. There are 16 residues in the CDR3.

The gene calls are TRBV19 and TRBJ1-5, with D unclear. The CDR3 contains 15 residues. Between the trimmed V and J ends, which lost 5 bases and 2 bases, there was a span of 13 bases. Germline CDR1 reads LNHDA; CDR2 reads SQIVND (reference sequence). The DNA for the CDR3 is TGTGCCAGTAGTCGGTCGGCGAGGGGCAATCAGCCCCAGCATTTT. It encodes CASSRSARGNQPQHF.

The J gene is TRBJ2-7, the V gene TRBV30, with 8 bases fitting TRBD1. Per the germline V gene, CDR1 is GTSNPN and CDR2 is SVGIG (reference sequence). This CDR3 comprises 15 residues. Losses at the gene ends were 0 bases for V and 6 bases for J; bases not matched to a gene: 10. The CDR3, as DNA: TGTGCCTGGAGTGTGCTCGACAGGGGTCTGAGCGAGCAGTACTTC. Translation: CAWSVLDRGLSEQYF.